This TCR beta chain comes out of a study of CD8+CD57+ T cells in acquired aplastic anemia. Across the study: Sorted CD4+ and CD8+ cells gave an average of roughly 3.2 ug of DNA.

Germline V gene sequence: CDR1 SGHTA, CDR2 FQGNSA. Trimming removed 0 bases from V and 4 bases from J, with 7 bases in between. The CDR3 sequence is 13 residues long. CDR3 and TCR beta VDJ profiling relied on a genomic DNA template. One entry per CDR3 protein, called by TCRdb with MiXCR from the reads. The sample lists 180,000 or so distinct CDR3 sequences; roughly 48% were seen once. Patients included in sequencing had previously demonstrated CD8+CD57+ cell expansion by flow cytometry. Severe acquired aplastic anemia was diagnosed in all patients. This clonotype was seen many times. Sequenced material: sorted CD4+, CD8+, or CD8+CD57+ T cells (not recorded which) from PBMCs. V and J are TRBV7-2 and TRBJ2-7; weak D call: TRBD2 (6 bases). The source of this sequence is a human donor with aplastic anemia. The CDR3: CASSLATSYEQYF. The CDR3 DNA reads as TGTGCCAGCAGCTTAGCGACTAGTTACGAGCAGTACTTC.